This record covers a single TCR beta chain. Germline CDR1 SGHRS, CDR2 YFSETQ. The ends lost 3 bases at V and 1 base at J; junction bases unmatched: 6. The CDR3 contains 16 residues. The data derive from a study of OX40 agonist ivuxolimab in advanced cancers. Generated by immunoSEQ multiplex PCR, the TCRdb table keeps only in-frame clones and is missing some. The profile shows about 98,000 clones, 87% of them singletons. This chain links TRBV5-1 with TRBJ2-2; 7 bases line up with TRBD1. The sample consisted of CD4+ or CD8+ T cells sorted from blood, taken in a trial of the OX40 agonist ivuxolimab. This TCR derives from an adult with an advanced solid tumor such as melanoma, head and neck, liver or kidney cancer. The CDR3 DNA reads TGCGCCAGCAGCTCGATTAGGACAGGGAACACCGGGGAGCTGTTTTTT. Amino acid sequence: CASSSIRTGNTGELFF.